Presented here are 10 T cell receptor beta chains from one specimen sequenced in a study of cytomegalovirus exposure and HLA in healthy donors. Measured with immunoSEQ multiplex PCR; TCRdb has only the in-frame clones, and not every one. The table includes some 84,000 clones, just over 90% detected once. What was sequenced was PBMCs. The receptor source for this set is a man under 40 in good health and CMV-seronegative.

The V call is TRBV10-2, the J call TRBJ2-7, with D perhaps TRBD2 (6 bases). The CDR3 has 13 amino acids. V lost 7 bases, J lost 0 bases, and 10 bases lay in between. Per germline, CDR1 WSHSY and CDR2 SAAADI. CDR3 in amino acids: CASTRDSSYEQYF. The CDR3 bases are TGCGCCAGCACCCGGGACTCCTCCTACGAGCAGTACTTC.

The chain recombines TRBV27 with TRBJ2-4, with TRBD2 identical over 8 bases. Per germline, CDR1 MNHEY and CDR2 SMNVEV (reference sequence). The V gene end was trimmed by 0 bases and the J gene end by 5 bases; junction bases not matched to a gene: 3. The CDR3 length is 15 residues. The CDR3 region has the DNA TGTGCCAGCAGTTTATCTAGCGGGGTTGAAAACATTCAGTACTTC. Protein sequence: CASSLSSGVENIQYF.

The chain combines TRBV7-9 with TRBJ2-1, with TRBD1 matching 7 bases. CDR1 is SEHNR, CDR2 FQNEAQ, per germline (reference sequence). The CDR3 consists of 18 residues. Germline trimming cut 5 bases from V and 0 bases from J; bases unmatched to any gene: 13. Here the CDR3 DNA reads TGTGCCAGCAGCAGCGACAGGGTTCGGGTGAGCTCCTACAATGAGCAGTTCTTC. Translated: CASSSDRVRVSSYNEQFF.

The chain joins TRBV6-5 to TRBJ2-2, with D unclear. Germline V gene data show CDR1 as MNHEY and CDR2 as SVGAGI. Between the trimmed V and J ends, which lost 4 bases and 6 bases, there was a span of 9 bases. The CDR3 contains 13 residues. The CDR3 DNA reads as TGTGCCAGCAGTTTCGTATCTGCCGGGGAGCTGTTTTTT. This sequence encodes CASSFVSAGELFF.

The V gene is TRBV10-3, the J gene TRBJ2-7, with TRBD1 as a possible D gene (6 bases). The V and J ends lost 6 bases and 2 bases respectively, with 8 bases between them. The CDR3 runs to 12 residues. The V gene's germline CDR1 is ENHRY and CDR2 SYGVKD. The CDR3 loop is CAIRDSTYEQYF. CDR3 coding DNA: TGTGCCATCAGGGACAGTACCTACGAGCAGTACTTC.

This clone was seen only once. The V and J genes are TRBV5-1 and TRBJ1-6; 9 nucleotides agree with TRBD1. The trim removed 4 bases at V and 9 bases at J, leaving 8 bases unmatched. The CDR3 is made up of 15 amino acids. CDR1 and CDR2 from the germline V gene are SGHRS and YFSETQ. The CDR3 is CASSAGTGFSSPLHF. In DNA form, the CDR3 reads TGCGCCAGCAGCGCCGGGACAGGGTTTTCTTCACCCCTCCACTTT.

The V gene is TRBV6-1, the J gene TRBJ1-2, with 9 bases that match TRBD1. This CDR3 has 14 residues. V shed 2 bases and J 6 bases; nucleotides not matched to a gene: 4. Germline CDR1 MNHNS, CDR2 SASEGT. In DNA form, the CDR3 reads TGTGCCAGCAGTGAACCCGACAGGGGGAATGGCTACACCTTC. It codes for CASSEPDRGNGYTF.

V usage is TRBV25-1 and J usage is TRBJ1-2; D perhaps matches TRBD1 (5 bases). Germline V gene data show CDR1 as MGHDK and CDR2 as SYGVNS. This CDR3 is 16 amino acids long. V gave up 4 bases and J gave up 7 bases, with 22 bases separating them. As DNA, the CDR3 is TGTGCCAGCAGTGTCTCCGGGACCCAAGCCGGGAGTGGCTACACCTTC. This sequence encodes CASSVSGTQAGSGYTF.

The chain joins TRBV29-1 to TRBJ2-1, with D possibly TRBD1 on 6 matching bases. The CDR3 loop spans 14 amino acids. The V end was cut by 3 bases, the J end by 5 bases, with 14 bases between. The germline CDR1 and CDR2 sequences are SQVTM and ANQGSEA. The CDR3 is CSVDRSGVDNEQFF. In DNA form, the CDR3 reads TGCAGCGTTGATAGGTCAGGGGTGGACAATGAGCAGTTCTTC.

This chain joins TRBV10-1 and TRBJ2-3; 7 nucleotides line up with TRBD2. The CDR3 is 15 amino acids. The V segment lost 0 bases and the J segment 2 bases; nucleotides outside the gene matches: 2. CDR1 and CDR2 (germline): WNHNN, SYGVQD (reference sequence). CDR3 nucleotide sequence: TGCGCCAGCAGTGAGTCGCTAGCGGCCACAGATACGCAGTATTTT. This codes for CASSESLAATDTQYF.